Sequencing of this T cell receptor beta chain was carried out in a study of metastatic and nonmetastatic thyroid tumors. Patients were all untreated before their thyroid surgery. In its sample, this clone is medium-sized. The CDR3 extends over 15 amino acids. CDR1 and CDR2 from the germline V gene are LNHDA and SQIVND (reference sequence). With V trimmed by 4 bases and J by 3 bases, 5 bases remained unmatched. Original analysis: The study's classifier, a distant-metastasis tool for papillary thyroid cancer, was built using CDR3 differences across clinicopathological groups. With MiXCR, TCRdb reprocessed the PCR reads. What appears here as the V and J calls and clone size reflects TCRdb's work, not the paper's. The data hold 45,000 or so clones, with about 4% observed a single time.

Sequencing was done on a sample of blood. The chain recombines TRBV19 with TRBJ2-3; 9 positions match TRBD2. This receptor was obtained from a female donor with papillary thyroid cancer or a benign thyroid nodule (not recorded which). Some clones in this sample may be carry-over from other donors' samples. The CDR3 sequence: CASSTGLAATDTQYF. CDR3 nucleotides: TGTGCCAGTAGTACGGGACTAGCAGCGACAGATACGCAGTATTTT.